This T cell receptor beta chain is from a study of blood T cells in healthy people across ages. Total RNA, at least 6 micrograms per sample, came from PBMCs. Combining a sample-barcoded 5' primer with a J-beta primer mix, a second PCR ran for roughly 6 to 11 cycles. TCRdb passed the 5' RACE reads through MiXCR, listing each CDR3 protein once. The sample includes about 1,600,000 distinct CDR3 sequences, around two fifths of them seen just once. Germline CDR1 reads MGHRA; CDR2 reads YSYEKL. The V gene lost 1 base and the J gene lost 2 bases, with 9 bases spanning the gap. This CDR3 has 14 amino acids. This receptor was identified in a young woman in good health. The chain employs TRBV4-1 and TRBJ2-7; no firm D call. Sequenced: blood. The CDR3 DNA reads as TGCGCCAGCAGCCAAGGTTCCAAAACCTACGAGCAGTACTTC. The encoded protein is CASSQGSKTYEQYF.